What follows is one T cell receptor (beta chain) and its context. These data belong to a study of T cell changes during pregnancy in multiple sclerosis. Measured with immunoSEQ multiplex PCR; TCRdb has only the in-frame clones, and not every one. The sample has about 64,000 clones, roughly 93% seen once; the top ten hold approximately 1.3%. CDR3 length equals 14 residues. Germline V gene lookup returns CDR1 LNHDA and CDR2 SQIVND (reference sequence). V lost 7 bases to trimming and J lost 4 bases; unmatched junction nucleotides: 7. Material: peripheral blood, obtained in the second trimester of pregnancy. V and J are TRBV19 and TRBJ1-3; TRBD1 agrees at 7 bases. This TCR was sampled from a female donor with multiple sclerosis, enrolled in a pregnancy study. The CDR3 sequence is CASTPGTDGNTIYF. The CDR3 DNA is TGTGCCAGTACCCCCGGGACAGACGGAAACACCATATATTTT.